Below are 32 T cell receptor beta chains sequenced from a single sample in a study of cytomegalovirus exposure and HLA in healthy donors. 60 Vbeta and 13 Jbeta primers were used in PCR. The repertoire was sequenced with immunoSEQ multiplex PCR; TCRdb's copy has only in-frame clones and lacks some. The repertoire holds around 200,000 clones, around 81% seen once, with roughly 10% in the top ten. The sample comprised PBMCs. These receptor sequences come from a woman aged 45-60 years in good health and CMV-seropositive.

This clone was counted between two and nine times. This sequence joins TRBV7-2 and TRBJ1-6; tentatively, D is TRBD1 (6 bases). V lost 0 bases, J lost 7 bases, and 10 bases lay in between. Germline V gene sequence: CDR1 SGHTA, CDR2 FQGNSA. This CDR3 comprises 15 residues. The CDR3 reads CASSLAPQGNSPLHF. The CDR3 DNA sequence: TGTGCCAGCAGCTTAGCGCCCCAGGGGAATTCACCCCTCCACTTT.

The rearrangement links TRBV19 to TRBJ1-1; 9 nucleotides align to TRBD1. J gave up 2 bases and V 6 bases, and 4 bases lay outside the gene matches. This CDR3 has 14 amino acids. CDR1 and CDR2 (germline): LNHDA, SQIVND (reference sequence). CDR3 coding DNA: TGTGCCAGTAGACCGACAGGGGGTAACACTGAAGCTTTCTTT. This encodes CASRPTGGNTEAFF.

This clone was recorded a few times. V is TRBV6-1 and J is TRBJ1-4, with 9 bases lining up with TRBD1. Trimming removed 4 bases from V and 5 bases from J; junction bases left unmatched: 5. This CDR3 is 15 amino acids long. The germline CDR1 and CDR2 sequences are MNHNS and SASEGT. CDR3 protein: CASSVETGGNEKLFF. In DNA, the CDR3 is TGTGCCAGCAGTGTGGAGACAGGGGGAAATGAAAAACTGTTTTTT.

The V and J genes are TRBV18 and TRBJ1-2; a possible D gene is TRBD1 (5 bases). Germline CDR1 and CDR2: KGHSH and LQKENI. V lost 3 bases and J 4 bases, leaving 12 bases between the germline ends. This CDR3 has 14 amino acids. The CDR3 DNA reads as TGTGCCAGCTCACCCGGGGGGGAGCTCTATGGCTACACCTTC. It specifies CASSPGGELYGYTF.

The genes are TRBV21-1 and TRBJ2-7; the table's D call, TRBD1, was not checked against the DNA. TRBV21-1 corresponds to a pseudogene. CDR3 length: 13 amino acids. In DNA form, the CDR3 reads TGTGCCAGCAGCAAAGACCCAGGGTTCGAGCAGTACTTC. Its protein is CASSKDPGFEQYF.

The chain has TRBV10-2 and TRBJ1-6; unclear D gene. Trimming removed 5 bases from V and 12 bases from J, with 17 bases in between. The germline V gene has CDR1 WSHSY and CDR2 SAAADI. The CDR3 runs to 14 residues. CDR3 sequence reads: CASSHKPASGPLHF. The DNA of the CDR3 is TGCGCCAGCAGTCACAAGCCGGCCTCAGGACCCCTCCACTTT.

The chain has TRBV2 and TRBJ1-2; TRBD1 matches at 9 bases. With 3 bases clipped from V and 7 bases from J, the junction kept 9 bases outside the gene matches. The CDR3 sequence is 15 residues long. Germline V CDR1 and CDR2: SNHLY, FYNNEI. The DNA for the CDR3 is TGTGCCAGCAGTGAGGGGGACAGGGTTTCGTTTGGCTACACCTTC. Protein: CASSEGDRVSFGYTF.

The chain joins TRBV7-8 to TRBJ1-2, with 10 bases aligning to TRBD1. The CDR3 runs 15 residues. CDR1 and CDR2 from the germline V gene are SGHVS and FQNEAQ. V dropped 4 bases and J dropped 4; count of bases not matched to a gene: 6. CDR3 coding DNA: TGTGCCAGCAGCTCAATCGGGACAGGGGTCTATGGCTACACCTTC. The encoded protein is CASSSIGTGVYGYTF. The variable domain in full, completed from reference TRBV7-8 and TRBJ1-2, reads GAGVSQSPRYKVAKRGQDVALRCDPISGHVSLFWYQQALGQGPEFLTYFQNEAQLDKSGLPSDRFFAERPEGSVSTLKIQRTQQEDSAVYLCASSSIGTGVYGYTFGSGTRLTVV.

This clone occurred once. The chain couples TRBV7-9 to TRBJ1-2, with 9 nucleotides matching TRBD1. The CDR3 length is 19 residues. With 2 bases clipped from V and 1 base from J, the junction kept 14 bases outside the gene matches. CDR1 and CDR2 from the germline V gene are SEHNR and FQNEAQ (reference sequence). The CDR3 protein is CASSLKPRRDREDNYGYTF. The CDR3 nucleotides are TGTGCCAGCAGCTTAAAACCCCGACGGGACAGGGAAGATAACTATGGCTACACCTTC.

The chain recombines TRBV11-2 with TRBJ1-1, with D perhaps matching TRBD1 (5 bases). V was pared by 5 bases and J by 1 base, with 11 bases between. CDR3 length: 14 amino acids. From germline, CDR1 is SGHAT and CDR2 FQNNGV. This chain's CDR3 is CASSVRRENTEAFF. CDR3 DNA sequence: TGTGCCAGCAGCGTACGCAGGGAGAACACTGAAGCTTTCTTT.

This clone was seen only a few times. V usage is TRBV27 and J usage is TRBJ2-7; D possibly corresponds to TRBD2 (6 bases). Trimming took off 10 bases at V and 2 bases at J, with 18 bases between the two ends. The CDR3 length is 14 residues. CDR1 and CDR2 (germline): MNHEY, SMNVEV (reference sequence). The CDR3 loop is CATHPRGSAYEQYF. In nucleotides, the CDR3 is TGTGCCACCCATCCCCGGGGGTCGGCCTACGAGCAGTACTTC.

This chain uses TRBV6-5 with TRBJ1-5; TRBD1 might be the D (6 bases). V shed 2 bases and J shed 6 bases, with 11 bases lying between them. This CDR3 comprises 14 residues. CDR1 is MNHEY, CDR2 SVGAGI, per germline. The CDR3 region is CASSYGGAGQPQHF. The CDR3 DNA reads TGTGCCAGCAGTTACGGGGGCGCGGGTCAGCCCCAGCATTTT.

The chain combines TRBV14 with TRBJ2-1; TRBD2 is a possible D gene (5 bases). CDR1 and CDR2 from the germline V gene are SGHDN and FVKESK. There are 17 residues in the CDR3. V was pared by 0 bases and J by 2 bases, with 14 bases between. The CDR3 is CASSQDYGPGAYNEQFF. The CDR3, as DNA: TGTGCCAGCAGCCAAGATTACGGTCCCGGGGCCTACAATGAGCAGTTCTTC.

J is TRBJ1-1 and V is TRBV7-9; 7 bases agree with TRBD1. This CDR3 is 14 amino acids long. Germline CDR1 SEHNR, CDR2 FQNEAQ (reference sequence). V was clipped by 5 bases and J by 1 base; unmatched bases: 4. This chain's CDR3 is CASSLGQPNTEAFF. The CDR3 DNA reads TGTGCCAGCAGCCTGGGACAGCCGAACACTGAAGCTTTCTTT.

The chain carries TRBV7-9 and TRBJ1-6, with a tentative D call TRBD1 (6 bases). The CDR3 totals 15 residues. Germline CDR1 and CDR2: SEHNR and FQNEAQ (reference sequence). The CDR3 reads CSTNREGTYNSPLHF. The CDR3 DNA reads TGTTCCACCAACAGGGAAGGGACCTATAATTCACCCCTCCACTTT.

The V and J genes are TRBV19 and TRBJ1-3, with D hard to call. The CDR3 has 15 residues. V lost 3 bases and J 0 bases, leaving 9 bases between the germline ends. The germline gives CDR1 LNHDA, CDR2 SQIVND (reference sequence). DNA of the CDR3: TGTGCCAGTAGTATGCCGGAGAGCTCTGGAAACACCATATATTTT. Translated, it gives CASSMPESSGNTIYF.

The rearrangement uses TRBV30 and TRBJ2-7, with a possible D match to TRBD1 (6 bases). With 2 bases removed from V and 2 bases from J, the gap between germline ends came to 10 bases. The CDR3 is 13 amino acids. Germline V gene sequence: CDR1 GTSNPN, CDR2 SVGIG (reference sequence). The CDR3: CAWSIGGPYEQYF. The DNA of the CDR3 is TGTGCCTGGAGTATAGGGGGACCCTACGAGCAGTACTTC.

This chain uses TRBV4-3 with TRBJ2-1, with 7 bases matching TRBD1. This CDR3 comprises 14 residues. The germline V gene has CDR1 LGHNA and CDR2 YSLEER. V gave up 4 bases and J gave up 13 bases; unmatched junction bases: 13. The CDR3: CASSRNWWAGGQFF. DNA for the CDR3: TGCGCCAGCAGCCGTAATTGGTGGGCAGGGGGACAGTTCTTC.

The rearrangement uses TRBV11-2 and TRBJ2-7; a possible D gene is TRBD1 (6 bases). The V gene's germline CDR1 is SGHAT and CDR2 FQNNGV. This CDR3 is 13 amino acids long. V lost 1 base and J lost 4, with 8 bases in between. The CDR3 protein is CASSLAGEYEQYF. The DNA of the CDR3 is TGTGCCAGCAGCTTAGCAGGGGAATACGAGCAGTACTTC.

The V gene is TRBV6-1, the J gene TRBJ1-2, with 9 bases aligning to TRBD1. This CDR3 region has 15 residues. Trimming cost V 6 bases and J 7 bases; bases outside gene matches: 12. The germline gives CDR1 MNHNS, CDR2 SASEGT. CDR3 in DNA: TGTGCCAGCAGAGGGACAGGGAGGGGCGCGGTTGGCTACACCTTC. Amino acid sequence: CASRGTGRGAVGYTF.

V is TRBV29-1 and J is TRBJ2-5, with 7 bases matching TRBD1. J lost 5 bases, V lost 4 bases, and 7 bases had no gene match. The CDR3 is 13 residues long. The V gene's germline CDR1 is SQVTM and CDR2 ANQGSEA. The CDR3 DNA is TGCAGCGTTGGTAGGGGGCTCGGGGAGACCCAGTACTTC. Protein sequence: CSVGRGLGETQYF.

The J gene is TRBJ2-1, the V gene TRBV5-1; TRBD1 is a possible D gene (6 bases). Trimming shortened V by 0 bases and J by 8 bases, and 18 bases separated the two germline ends. From germline, CDR1 is SGHRS and CDR2 YFSETQ. This CDR3 is built from 16 residues. CDR3 loop: CASSLARGRGVDEQFF. As DNA, the CDR3 is TGCGCCAGCAGCTTGGCCAGGGGCAGGGGTGTGGATGAGCAGTTCTTC.

This chain links TRBV29-1 with TRBJ1-2; D may be TRBD1 (5 bases). The CDR3 covers 14 residues. Germline loops: CDR1 SQVTM, CDR2 ANQGSEA. The germline V and J ends were trimmed by 3 bases and 4 bases, with 15 bases remaining between them. The CDR3 sequence is CSVDGGAPPYGYTF. The CDR3 DNA is TGCAGCGTTGACGGGGGAGCCCCTCCCTATGGCTACACCTTC. The full variable domain, rest sourced from reference TRBV29-1 and TRBJ1-2, is SAVISQKPSRDICQRGTSLTIQCQVDSQVTMMFWYRQQPGQSLTLIATANQGSEATYESGFVIDKFPISRPNLTFSTLTVSNMSPEDSSIYLCSVDGGAPPYGYTFGSGTRLTVV.

The rearrangement links TRBV5-1 to TRBJ2-5, with TRBD2 matching over 15 bases. With 3 bases clipped from V and 6 bases from J, the junction kept 6 bases outside the gene matches. CDR1 SGHRS and CDR2 YFSETQ come from the germline V gene. The CDR3 is 16 residues long. The chain's CDR3 is CASSWGTSGGIQTQYF. The DNA for the CDR3 is TGCGCCAGCAGCTGGGGGACTAGCGGGGGGATCCAGACCCAGTACTTC.

V gene TRBV28 combines with J gene TRBJ1-4; TRBD1 matches 10 bases. Per germline, CDR1 MDHEN and CDR2 SYDVKM. The CDR3 covers 16 residues. The V segment lost 9 bases and the J segment 3 bases; nucleotides outside the gene matches: 10. This CDR3 is CASGRDRGTSNEKLFF. CDR3 DNA sequence: TGTGCCAGTGGGAGGGACAGGGGTACTTCTAATGAAAAACTGTTTTTT.

This chain links TRBV4-3 with TRBJ1-3, with D tentatively TRBD1 (5 bases). The CDR3 loop spans 15 amino acids. Between the trimmed V and J ends, which lost 4 bases and 3 bases, there was a span of 13 bases. Germline assignment: CDR1 LGHNA and CDR2 YSLEER. CDR3 protein: CASSLVGEGGNTIYF. DNA of the CDR3: TGCGCCAGCAGCCTTGTAGGGGAAGGTGGAAACACCATATATTTT.

This clone was counted once. This sequence joins TRBV15 and TRBJ2-5; perhaps TRBD1 as D (6 bases). This CDR3 comprises 14 residues. The V end lost 5 bases, the J end lost 7 bases, and 17 bases lay between the germline ends. CDR1 LNHNV and CDR2 YYDKDF come from the germline V gene (reference sequence). CDR3: CATSRYLLGGTQYF. The CDR3, as DNA: TGTGCCACCAGCCGGTACTTACTAGGGGGGACCCAGTACTTC.

Note on this clone: The sample contains more than one DNA sequence encoding this CDR3. The chain is built from TRBV6-1 and TRBJ1-1; 9 positions match TRBD1. The length of the CDR3 is 13 residues. Trimming at V came to 5 bases and at J to 4 bases, leaving 2 bases not matched to a gene. Germline V gene data show CDR1 as MNHNS and CDR2 as SASEGT. The chain's CDR3 is CASSLDRGTEAFF. In nucleotides, the CDR3 is TGTGCCAGCAGTCTGGACAGGGGCACTGAAGCTTTCTTT.

The gene calls are TRBV5-5 and TRBJ2-5; D may be TRBD2 (5 bases). V dropped 4 bases and J dropped 5 bases, with 15 bases sitting between them. The CDR3 is 14 residues long. Germline assignment: CDR1 SGHKS and CDR2 YYEKEE (reference sequence). The CDR3 DNA reads as TGTGCCAGCAGCGGAACGGGGATTTGGGAGACCCAGTACTTC. Its protein product is CASSGTGIWETQYF.

The CDR3 DNA reads TGTGCCAGAGCGCGGGACGGGGGTTTCCTCCAACCTCCCCAAGAGACCCAGTACTTC. Its protein product is CARARDGGFLQPPQETQYF. The rearrangement uses TRBV7-2 and TRBJ2-5, with D possibly being TRBD2 (6 bases). CDR1 is SGHTA, CDR2 FQGNSA, per germline. Trimming pared 9 bases from V and 1 base from J, leaving 30 bases between. CDR3 length equals 19 residues.

The gene calls are TRBV7-8 and TRBJ2-7, with 11 bases that match TRBD2. V lost 5 bases, J lost 4 bases, and 10 bases stayed unmatched. The CDR3 has 16 amino acids. Germline CDR1 reads SGHVS; CDR2 reads FQNEAQ. The CDR3 coding sequence is TGTGCCAGCAGCACCAGGACTAGCGGGTTTGCGTACGAGCAGTACTTC. Translation: CASSTRTSGFAYEQYF.

The chain combines TRBV5-6 with TRBJ2-3; TRBD2 matches at 7 bases. The CDR3 is 15 amino acids. Trimming removed 4 bases from V and 0 bases from J; junction bases left unmatched: 5. Germline lookup yields CDR1 SGHDT and CDR2 YYEEEE. This chain's CDR3 is CASSPGTTSTDTQYF. The CDR3 nucleotides are TGTGCCAGCAGCCCCGGGACTACCAGCACAGATACGCAGTATTTT.